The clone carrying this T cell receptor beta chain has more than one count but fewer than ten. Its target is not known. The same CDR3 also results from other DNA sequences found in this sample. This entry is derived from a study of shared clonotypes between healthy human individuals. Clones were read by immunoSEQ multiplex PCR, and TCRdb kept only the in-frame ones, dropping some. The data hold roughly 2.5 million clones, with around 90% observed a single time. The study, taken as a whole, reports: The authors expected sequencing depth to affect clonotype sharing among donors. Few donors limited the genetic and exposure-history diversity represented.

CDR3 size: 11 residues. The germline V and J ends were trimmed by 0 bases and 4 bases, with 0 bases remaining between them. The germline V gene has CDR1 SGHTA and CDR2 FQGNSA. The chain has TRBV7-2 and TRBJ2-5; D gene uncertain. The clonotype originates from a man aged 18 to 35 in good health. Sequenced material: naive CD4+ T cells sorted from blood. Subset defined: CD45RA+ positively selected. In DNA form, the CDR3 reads TGTGCCAGCAGCTTAGCAGAGACCCAGTACTTC. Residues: CASSLAETQYF.